Here is one TCR beta chain with its context. Its antigen is not identified. Treatment of the sample: roughly ten-day PBMC culture with coronavirus spike peptide pools or control peptides (ViraFEST assay). These data are taken from a study of vaccination and CD4 T cells after COVID-19. Study-level information: SARS-CoV-2, HCoV-NL63, HCoV-OC43 and HCoV-229E supplied the overlapping spike peptides used to stimulate cells.

Oncomine TCR Beta short-read sequencing was applied to DNA from cultured CD4+ T cells. TCRdb processed the PCR reads anew with MiXCR; each CDR3 protein has one entry. The table includes roughly 15,000 distinct CDR3 sequences, roughly 56% detected once. Sequenced sample: CD4+ T cells from blood, cultured in vitro. The receptor comes from a human donor who had recovered from COVID-19.

The CDR3 nucleotides are TGTGCCAGCAGCCCAATCAGGGTCCTCTCCTACAATGAGCAGTTCTTC. Amino acids: CASSPIRVLSYNEQFF. The chain employs TRBV7-8 and TRBJ2-1, with D possibly being TRBD1 (5 bases). The germline V gene encodes CDR1 SGHVS and CDR2 FQNEAQ. The CDR3 loop spans 16 amino acids. V was shortened by 5 bases and J by 0 bases, with 14 bases between the two germline ends.